The 28 T cell receptor beta chains given below trace back to one sample, sequenced in a study of blood T cell repertoires in COVID-19. Data came from immunoSEQ multiplex PCR; TCRdb stores just in-frame clones and leaves some out. The sample contains around 400,000 clones, about 87% of which appear only once. Sequencing was carried out using peripheral blood. Receptors originate from a woman in her 30s with COVID-19, enrolled during active disease.

In regard to this clone: This same CDR3 is encoded by further DNA sequences in the sample. In DNA, the CDR3 is TGTGCCTGGAGTCCCCAGGGCGGCACTGAAGCTTTCTTT. It is translated as CAWSPQGGTEAFF. The J gene is TRBJ1-1, the V gene TRBV30; D might be TRBD1 (5 bases). CDR3 length equals 13 residues. Trimming took 2 bases from V and 4 from J, leaving 11 bases between them. The germline CDR1 and CDR2 sequences are GTSNPN and SVGIG (reference sequence).

The chain has TRBV12-3 or TRBV12-4 and TRBJ1-2; D unclear. CDR3 length: 11 residues. Trimming removed 6 bases from V and 10 bases from J, with 12 bases in between. The CDR3: CASSSRFYYTF. The CDR3, as DNA: TGTGCCAGCAGCTCTAGGTTTTACTACACCTTC.

The chain carries TRBV19 and TRBJ2-2; D unresolved. Trimming took 6 bases from V and 3 from J, leaving 14 bases between them. Germline V gene data show CDR1 as LNHDA and CDR2 as SQIVND (reference sequence). The CDR3 spans 15 residues. The DNA of the CDR3 is TGTGCCAGTAGCCAACTCGTAAGCGACACCGGGGAGCTGTTTTTT. This encodes CASSQLVSDTGELFF.

CDR3 sequence: CASSSWTGGYGYTF. As DNA, the CDR3 is TGTGCCAGCAGTTCATGGACAGGGGGTTATGGCTACACCTTC. This chain joins TRBV28 and TRBJ1-2; TRBD1 matches at 10 bases. The CDR3 consists of 14 residues. Germline values: CDR1 MDHEN, CDR2 SYDVKM. The ends lost 4 bases at V and 5 bases at J; junction bases unmatched: 4.

The sample holds one count of this clone. The rearrangement joins TRBV5-1 to TRBJ2-7; D possibly corresponds to TRBD2 (7 bases). The CDR3 consists of 14 residues. CDR1 is SGHRS and CDR2 is YFSETQ in the germline V gene. The germline V and J ends were trimmed by 6 bases and 5 bases, with 18 bases remaining between them. The CDR3 here is CASNPEGGLDEQYF. The CDR3 DNA is TGCGCCAGCAACCCGGAGGGGGGGCTCGACGAGCAGTACTTC.

CDR3 nucleotides: TGTGCCAGCGGCGACGGTCGAGTTTTAGCCCTCCACTTT. It translates to CASGDGRVLALHF. V gene TRBV9 combines with J gene TRBJ1-6; D is undetermined. Looked up from germline, CDR1 is SGDLS and CDR2 is YYNGEE. The CDR3 runs 13 residues. V was pared by 7 bases and J by 14 bases, with 19 bases between.

The V gene is TRBV6-6, the J gene TRBJ2-5; no clear D. There are 11 residues in the CDR3. Germline loops: CDR1 MNHNY, CDR2 SVGAGI (reference sequence). V gave up 6 bases and J gave up 4 bases, with 6 bases separating them. CDR3 bases: TGTGCCAGCAGCCAACTAGAGACCCAGTACTTC. Translating it yields CASSQLETQYF.

The V gene is TRBV2, the J gene TRBJ2-2; 7 bases are a match to TRBD2. The CDR3 contains 14 residues. The V segment lost 1 base and the J segment 6 bases; nucleotides outside the gene matches: 2. Germline values: CDR1 SNHLY, CDR2 FYNNEI. CDR3 in amino acids: CASSEGRGAGELFF. The CDR3 DNA reads TGTGCCAGCAGTGAAGGCCGGGGGGCCGGGGAGCTGTTTTTT. Using reference TRBV2 and TRBJ2-2 for the parts outside the CDR3, the full variable domain is EPEVTQTPSHQVTQMGQEVILRCVPISNHLYFYWYRQILGQKVEFLVSFYNNEISEKSEIFDDQFSVERPDGSNFTLKIRSTKLEDSAMYFCASSEGRGAGELFFGEGSRLTVL.

The V gene is TRBV5-1, the J gene TRBJ2-7, with 7 nucleotides matching TRBD2. Per germline, CDR1 SGHRS and CDR2 YFSETQ. V was pared by 2 bases and J by 5 bases, with 10 bases of the junction left unmatched. This CDR3 spans 15 amino acids. The CDR3 coding sequence is TGCGCCAGCAGCTTATATCTAGCGGAGAAAGACGAGCAGTACTTC. It codes for CASSLYLAEKDEQYF.

The chain couples TRBV2 to TRBJ2-3, with TRBD2 identical over 13 bases. The germline CDR1 and CDR2 sequences are SNHLY and FYNNEI. This CDR3 region has 14 residues. J was trimmed by 4 bases and V by 7 bases; bases with no gene match: 2. CDR3 protein: CASILAGGADTQYF. The CDR3 DNA sequence: TGTGCCAGCATACTAGCGGGAGGGGCAGATACGCAGTATTTT.

The chain has TRBV29-1 and TRBJ1-1; TRBD1 matches 8 bases. V shed 5 bases, J shed 1 base, and the junction held 3 bases outside the gene matches. The CDR3 spans 13 residues. The germline CDR1 and CDR2 sequences are SQVTM and ANQGSEA. The CDR3 is CSVRQGSNTEAFF. In DNA, the CDR3 is TGCAGCGTTCGACAGGGGTCGAACACTGAAGCTTTCTTT.

This chain uses TRBV4-1 with TRBJ2-2; D is unresolved. The CDR3 length is 12 residues. Germline lookup yields CDR1 MGHRA and CDR2 YSYEKL. V dropped 4 bases and J dropped 7 bases, with 7 bases sitting between them. The CDR3 sequence: CASSPRVGELFF. The CDR3 coding sequence is TGCGCCAGCAGCCCTCGGGTCGGGGAGCTGTTTTTT.

The chain has TRBV7-8 and TRBJ2-7; 8 bases align to TRBD1. Germline trimming cut 5 bases from V and 4 bases from J; bases unmatched to any gene: 4. This CDR3 region has 13 residues. The germline gives CDR1 SGHVS, CDR2 FQNEAQ. In DNA form, the CDR3 reads TGTGCCAGCAGCGTCGACAGGGGATACGAGCAGTACTTC. Translation: CASSVDRGYEQYF.

Concerning this clone: This sample also contains other DNA sequences that code for the same CDR3. V gene TRBV9 combines with J gene TRBJ2-7; 10 bases line up with TRBD1. CDR1 is SGDLS, CDR2 YYNGEE, per germline. There are 14 residues in the CDR3. Trimming removed 2 bases from V and 4 bases from J; junction bases left unmatched: 3. The CDR3 spells CASSVTGGDYEQYF. The CDR3 bases are TGTGCCAGCAGCGTGACAGGGGGCGATTACGAGCAGTACTTC.

The V and J genes are TRBV27 and TRBJ2-3; TRBD2 aligns across 8 bases. The CDR3 contains 16 residues. Germline values: CDR1 MNHEY, CDR2 SMNVEV (reference sequence). Unmatched junction bases numbered 4, after V lost 0 bases and J lost 2 bases. As DNA, the CDR3 is TGTGCCAGCAGTTTATCCACTAGCGGAATCACAGATACGCAGTATTTT. Translation: CASSLSTSGITDTQYF.

This clone was detected a few times. The genes are TRBV6-5 and TRBJ2-7; 7 bases align to TRBD1. Germline V gene sequence: CDR1 MNHEY, CDR2 SVGAGI. The CDR3 runs 15 residues. The trim removed 6 bases at V and 2 bases at J, leaving 10 bases unmatched. The CDR3 is CASSRTTGAAYEQYF. In DNA form, the CDR3 reads TGTGCCAGCAGCAGAACAACAGGGGCGGCCTACGAGCAGTACTTC.

The chain combines TRBV12-3 or TRBV12-4 with TRBJ2-3; D is possibly TRBD2 (5 bases). The CDR3 sequence is 13 residues long. The V and J ends lost 3 bases and 6 bases respectively, with 10 bases between them. CDR3 region: CASSLGAPDTQYF. In DNA, the CDR3 is TGTGCCAGCAGTTTGGGAGCTCCCGATACGCAGTATTTT.

For this clone: The same CDR3 also results from other DNA sequences found in this sample. The rearrangement joins TRBV5-1 to TRBJ2-2; D remains ambiguous. Germline values: CDR1 SGHRS, CDR2 YFSETQ. The length of the CDR3 is 14 residues. The V gene lost 1 base and the J gene lost 1 base, with 5 bases spanning the gap. The CDR3 region has the DNA TGCGCCAGCAGCTTGTCGGGGAACACCGGGGAGCTGTTTTTT. As protein: CASSLSGNTGELFF.

The chain is built from TRBV27 and TRBJ2-5; 8 bases agree with TRBD1. This CDR3 region has 15 residues. Germline CDR1 MNHEY, CDR2 SMNVEV (reference sequence). V lost 5 bases, J lost 2 bases, and 7 bases stayed unmatched. The CDR3 protein is CASSSRDRPQETQYF. The CDR3 bases are TGTGCCAGCAGTAGCCGGGACAGGCCGCAAGAGACCCAGTACTTC.

The gene calls are TRBV11-2 and TRBJ1-1; D gene ambiguous. This CDR3 region has 13 residues. The V end lost 4 bases, the J end lost 3 bases, and 9 bases lay between the germline ends. Germline lookup yields CDR1 SGHAT and CDR2 FQNNGV. The CDR3 sequence: CASSSRGYTEAFF. CDR3 sequence (DNA): TGTGCCAGCAGCTCGAGAGGGTACACTGAAGCTTTCTTT.

This rearrangement joins TRBV7-2 to TRBJ1-1, with D hard to call. CDR1 SGHTA and CDR2 FQGNSA come from the germline V gene. V lost 4 bases to trimming and J lost 3 bases, with 9 bases between them. The CDR3 is 13 amino acids. The CDR3 coding sequence is TGTGCCAGCAGCTCCCAGGTTGACACTGAAGCTTTCTTT. Its translation is CASSSQVDTEAFF.

This rearrangement joins TRBV21-1 to TRBJ1-5; the tabulated D call, TRBD1, remains unverified against the DNA. TRBV21-1 is a documented pseudogene. This CDR3 is built from 13 residues. In DNA form, the CDR3 reads TGTGCCAGCAGCCACAATAGCAATCAGCCCCAGCATTTT. Translation gives CASSHNSNQPQHF.

The V gene is TRBV18, the J gene TRBJ1-4; no firm D call. Trimming stripped 2 bases from V and 4 bases from J, with 11 bases between. CDR3 size: 15 residues. Germline V gene data show CDR1 as KGHSH and CDR2 as LQKENI. The CDR3 DNA sequence: TGTGCCAGCTCACCAATTCCGGAGTTTAATGAAAAACTGTTTTTT. Protein product: CASSPIPEFNEKLFF.

The chain links TRBV28 to TRBJ2-3; 10 bases match TRBD1. This CDR3 is 15 amino acids long. Germline V gene sequence: CDR1 MDHEN, CDR2 SYDVKM. After removal of 5 bases from V and 4 bases from J, the junction contained 6 bases not matched to a gene. The CDR3 sequence is CASSETGGVSDTQYF. The CDR3 DNA reads as TGTGCCAGCAGTGAGACAGGGGGCGTATCAGATACGCAGTATTTT.

In its sample, this clone was seen once. V and J are TRBV28 and TRBJ2-7; the D gene is possibly TRBD1 (5 bases). Germline CDR1 and CDR2: MDHEN and SYDVKM. V shed 4 bases and J shed 3 bases, with 7 bases lying between them. The CDR3 is 12 residues long. The CDR3 nucleotides read TGTGCCAGCAGTTGGACAATCTACGAGCAGTACTTC. It translates to CASSWTIYEQYF.

The V gene is TRBV6-5, the J gene TRBJ1-4; D may be TRBD1 (6 bases). Per the germline V gene, CDR1 is MNHEY and CDR2 is SVGAGI. CDR3 size: 12 residues. V shed 5 bases and J shed 8 bases, with 9 bases lying between them. For the CDR3, the DNA is TGTGCCAGCAGTAAAAGGGGGGAAAAACTGTTTTTT. This translates into CASSKRGEKLFF.

The rearrangement uses TRBV27 and TRBJ1-1, with 8 bases identical to TRBD1. The CDR3 consists of 12 residues. Trimming took 6 bases from V and 5 from J; bases not matched to a gene: 2. In germline, CDR1 is MNHEY, CDR2 SMNVEV (reference sequence). CDR3 in amino acids: CASSRGLTEAFF. In nucleotides, the CDR3 is TGTGCCAGCAGCAGGGGGCTTACTGAAGCTTTCTTT.

V is TRBV2 and J is TRBJ1-4; 7 bases agree with TRBD1. Germline CDR1 reads SNHLY; CDR2 reads FYNNEI. The J segment lost 4 bases and the V segment lost 6 bases, leaving 8 bases of the junction unmatched. This CDR3 contains 15 residues. In nucleotides, the CDR3 is TGTGCCAGCAGAGCCACAGGGGTGGATAATGAAAAACTGTTTTTT. Residues: CASRATGVDNEKLFF.